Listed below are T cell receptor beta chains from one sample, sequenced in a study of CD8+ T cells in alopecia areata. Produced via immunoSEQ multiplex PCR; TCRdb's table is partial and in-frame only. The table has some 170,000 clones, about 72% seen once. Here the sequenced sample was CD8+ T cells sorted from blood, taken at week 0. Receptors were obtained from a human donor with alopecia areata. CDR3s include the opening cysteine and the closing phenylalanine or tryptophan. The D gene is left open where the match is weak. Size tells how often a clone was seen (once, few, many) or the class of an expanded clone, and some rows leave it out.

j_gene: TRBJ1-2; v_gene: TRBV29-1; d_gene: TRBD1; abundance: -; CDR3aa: CSSLGGQGLGYGYTF; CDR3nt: TGCAGCTCGTTGGGGGGACAGGGTCTGGGCTATGGCTACACCTTC
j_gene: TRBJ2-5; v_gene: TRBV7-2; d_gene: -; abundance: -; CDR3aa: CASERMETQYF; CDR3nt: TGTGCCAGCGAAAGGATGGAGACCCAGTACTTC
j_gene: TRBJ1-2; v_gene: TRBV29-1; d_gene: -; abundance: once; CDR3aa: CSVESYGNYGYTF; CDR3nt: TGCAGCGTTGAATCTTACGGAAACTATGGCTACACCTTC
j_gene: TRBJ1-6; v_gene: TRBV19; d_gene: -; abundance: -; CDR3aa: CASSTPGGGNSPLHF; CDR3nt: TGTGCCAGTAGTACACCGGGAGGGGGGAATTCACCCCTCCACTTT
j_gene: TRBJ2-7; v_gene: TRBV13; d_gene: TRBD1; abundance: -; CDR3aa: CASSYTAGTGNEQYF; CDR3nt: TGTGCCAGCAGCTACACGGCCGGGACAGGGAACGAGCAGTACTTC
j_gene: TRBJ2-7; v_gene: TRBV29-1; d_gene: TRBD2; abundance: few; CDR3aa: CSVEDLGGDSYEQYF; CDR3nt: TGCAGCGTTGAAGATCTGGGGGGGGACTCCTACGAGCAGTACTTC
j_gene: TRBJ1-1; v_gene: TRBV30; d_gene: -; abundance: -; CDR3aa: CAWSEGVGTEAFF; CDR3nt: TGTGCCTGGAGTGAGGGAGTTGGCACTGAAGCTTTCTTT
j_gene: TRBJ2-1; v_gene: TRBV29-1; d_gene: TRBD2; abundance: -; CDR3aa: CSVGREGVYNEQFF; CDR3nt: TGCAGCGTTGGGAGGGAGGGCGTTTACAATGAGCAGTTCTTC
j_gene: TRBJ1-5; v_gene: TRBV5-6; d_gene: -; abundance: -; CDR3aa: CASSLRQNHQPQHF; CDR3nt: TGTGCCAGCAGCTTAAGGCAGAACCATCAGCCCCAGCATTTT
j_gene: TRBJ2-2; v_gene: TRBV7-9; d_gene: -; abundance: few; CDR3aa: CASSPLGLGSGELFF; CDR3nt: TGTGCCAGCAGCCCGCTAGGGTTGGGATCCGGGGAGCTGTTTTTT
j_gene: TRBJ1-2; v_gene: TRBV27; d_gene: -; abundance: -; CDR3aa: CASSFAGAGYGYTF; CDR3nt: TGTGCCAGCAGTTTTGCAGGGGCCGGCTATGGCTACACCTTC
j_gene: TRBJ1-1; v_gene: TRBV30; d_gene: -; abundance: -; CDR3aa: CAWAQVTTEAFF; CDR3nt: TGTGCCTGGGCTCAGGTAACCACTGAAGCTTTCTTT
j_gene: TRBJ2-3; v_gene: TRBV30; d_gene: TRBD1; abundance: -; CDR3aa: CAWNEGALTDTQYF; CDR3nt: TGTGCCTGGAATGAGGGGGCCTTGACAGATACGCAGTATTTT